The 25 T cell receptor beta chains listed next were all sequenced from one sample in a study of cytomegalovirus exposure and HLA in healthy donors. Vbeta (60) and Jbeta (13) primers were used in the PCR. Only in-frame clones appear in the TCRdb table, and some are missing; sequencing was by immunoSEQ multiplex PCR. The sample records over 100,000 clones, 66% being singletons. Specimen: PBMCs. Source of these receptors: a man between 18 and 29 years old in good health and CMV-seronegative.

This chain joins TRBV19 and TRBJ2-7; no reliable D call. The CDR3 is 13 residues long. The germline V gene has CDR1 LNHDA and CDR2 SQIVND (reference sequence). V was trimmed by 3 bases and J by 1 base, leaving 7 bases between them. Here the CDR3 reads CASSIGGSYEQYF. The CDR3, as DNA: TGTGCCAGTAGTATCGGCGGATCCTACGAGCAGTACTTC.

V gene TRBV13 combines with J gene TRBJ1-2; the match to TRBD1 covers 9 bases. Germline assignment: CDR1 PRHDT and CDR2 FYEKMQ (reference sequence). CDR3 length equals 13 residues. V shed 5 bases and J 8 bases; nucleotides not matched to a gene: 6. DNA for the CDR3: TGTGCCAGCAGCCAACAGGGGGCGTGGGGCTACACCTTC. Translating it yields CASSQQGAWGYTF. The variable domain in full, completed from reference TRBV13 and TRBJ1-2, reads AAGVIQSPRHLIKEKRETATLKCYPIPRHDTVYWYQQGPGQDPQFLISFYEKMQSDKGSIPDRFSAQQFSDYHSELNMSSLELGDSALYFCASSQQGAWGYTFGSGTRLTVV.

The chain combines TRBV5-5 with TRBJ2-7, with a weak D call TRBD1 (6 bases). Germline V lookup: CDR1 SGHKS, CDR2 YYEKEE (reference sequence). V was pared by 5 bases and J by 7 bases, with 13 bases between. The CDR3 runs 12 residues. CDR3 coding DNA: TGTGCCAGCAGTTGGGACACGAATGAGCAGTACTTC. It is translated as CASSWDTNEQYF.

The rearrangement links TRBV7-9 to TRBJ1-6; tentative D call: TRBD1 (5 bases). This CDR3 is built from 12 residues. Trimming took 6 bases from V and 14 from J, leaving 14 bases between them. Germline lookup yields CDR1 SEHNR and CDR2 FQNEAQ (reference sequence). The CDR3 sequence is CASREGPTTLHF. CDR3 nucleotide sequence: TGTGCCAGCAGGGAGGGGCCCACAACCCTCCACTTT.

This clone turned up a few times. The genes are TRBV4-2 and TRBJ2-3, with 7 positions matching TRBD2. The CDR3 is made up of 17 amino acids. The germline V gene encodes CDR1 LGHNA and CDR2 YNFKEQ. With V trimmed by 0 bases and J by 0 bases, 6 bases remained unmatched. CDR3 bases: TGTGCCAGCAGCCAAGATCCAGCTAGCGGTAGCACAGATACGCAGTATTTT. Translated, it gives CASSQDPASGSTDTQYF.

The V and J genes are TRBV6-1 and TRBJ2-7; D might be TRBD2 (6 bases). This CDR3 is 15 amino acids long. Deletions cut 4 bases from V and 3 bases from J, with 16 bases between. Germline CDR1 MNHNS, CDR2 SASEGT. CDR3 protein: CASSVLTRRDYEQYF. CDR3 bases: TGTGCCAGCAGTGTTCTAACCCGGCGGGACTACGAGCAGTACTTC.

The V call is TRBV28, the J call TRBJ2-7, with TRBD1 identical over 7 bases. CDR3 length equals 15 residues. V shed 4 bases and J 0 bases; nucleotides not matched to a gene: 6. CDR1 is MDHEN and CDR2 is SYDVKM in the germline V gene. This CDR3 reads CASSSYRGLSYEQYF. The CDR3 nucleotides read TGTGCCAGCAGTTCCTACAGGGGCCTCTCCTACGAGCAGTACTTC.

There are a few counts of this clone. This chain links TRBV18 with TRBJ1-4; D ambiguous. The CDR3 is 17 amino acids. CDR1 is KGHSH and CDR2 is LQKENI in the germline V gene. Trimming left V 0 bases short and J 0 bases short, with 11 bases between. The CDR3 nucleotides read TGTGCCAGCTCACCACCGGGAGCCTACGCAACTAATGAAAAACTGTTTTTT. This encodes CASSPPGAYATNEKLFF.

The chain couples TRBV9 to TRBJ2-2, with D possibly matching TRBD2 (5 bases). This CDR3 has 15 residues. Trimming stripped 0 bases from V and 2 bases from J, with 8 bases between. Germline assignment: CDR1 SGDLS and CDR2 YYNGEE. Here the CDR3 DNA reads TGTGCCAGCAGCGTAGTGAGGGAAAACACCGGGGAGCTGTTTTTT. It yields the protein CASSVVRENTGELFF. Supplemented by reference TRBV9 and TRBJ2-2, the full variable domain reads DSGVTQTPKHLITATGQRVTLRCSPRSGDLSVYWYQQSLDQGLQFLIQYYNGEERAKGNILERFSAQQFPDLHSELNLSSLELGDSALYFCASSVVRENTGELFFGEGSRLTVL.

The CDR3 sequence is CASSNSGLIPDTQYF. The CDR3 DNA is TGTGCCAGCAGCAACTCAGGGTTGATCCCAGATACGCAGTATTTT. V and J are TRBV9 and TRBJ2-3, with D possibly TRBD1 on 5 matching bases. Trimming left V 4 bases short and J 4 bases short, with 16 bases between. The germline V gene has CDR1 SGDLS and CDR2 YYNGEE. The CDR3 contains 15 residues.

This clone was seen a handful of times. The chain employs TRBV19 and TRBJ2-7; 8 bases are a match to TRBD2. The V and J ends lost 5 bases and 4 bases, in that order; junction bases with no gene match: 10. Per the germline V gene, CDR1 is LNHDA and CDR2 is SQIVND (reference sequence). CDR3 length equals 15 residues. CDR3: CASSPTTSGSYEQYF. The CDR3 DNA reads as TGTGCCAGTAGTCCAACTACTAGCGGCTCGTACGAGCAGTACTTC.

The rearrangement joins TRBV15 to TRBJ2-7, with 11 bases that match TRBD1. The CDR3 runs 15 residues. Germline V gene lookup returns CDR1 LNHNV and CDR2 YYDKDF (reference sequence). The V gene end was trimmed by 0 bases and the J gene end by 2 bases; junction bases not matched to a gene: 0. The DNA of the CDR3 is TGTGCCACCAGCAGAGAGGGACAGGGGGCCTACGAGCAGTACTTC. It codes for CATSREGQGAYEQYF.

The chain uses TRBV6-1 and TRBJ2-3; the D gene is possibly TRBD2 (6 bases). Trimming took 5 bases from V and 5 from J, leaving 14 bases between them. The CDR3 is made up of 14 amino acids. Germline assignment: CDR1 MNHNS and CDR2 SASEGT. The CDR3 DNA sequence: TGTGCCAGCAGTACCCCAAACGGGGGAGATACGCAGTATTTT. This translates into CASSTPNGGDTQYF.

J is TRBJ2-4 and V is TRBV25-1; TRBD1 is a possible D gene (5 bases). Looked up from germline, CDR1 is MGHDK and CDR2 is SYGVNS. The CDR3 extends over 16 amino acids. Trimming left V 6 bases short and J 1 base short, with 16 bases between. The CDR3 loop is CASSPTEALAKNIQYF. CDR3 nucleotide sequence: TGTGCCAGCAGCCCGACAGAAGCCTTGGCCAAAAACATTCAGTACTTC.

The CDR3, as DNA: TGTGCCATCAGCCAGGGGGCCGGATACGAGCAGTACTTC. Translated: CAISQGAGYEQYF. The chain uses TRBV10-3 and TRBJ2-7; 8 nucleotides align to TRBD1. This CDR3 is built from 13 residues. V shed 6 bases, J shed 4 bases, and the junction held 5 bases outside the gene matches. Looked up from germline, CDR1 is ENHRY and CDR2 is SYGVKD.

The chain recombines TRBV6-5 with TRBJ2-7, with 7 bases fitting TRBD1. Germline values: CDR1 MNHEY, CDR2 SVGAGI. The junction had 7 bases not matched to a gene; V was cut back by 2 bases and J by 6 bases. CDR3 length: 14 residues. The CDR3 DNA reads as TGTGCCAGCAGTTACGTGGGCAGGGGGACCGAGCAGTACTTC. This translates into CASSYVGRGTEQYF.

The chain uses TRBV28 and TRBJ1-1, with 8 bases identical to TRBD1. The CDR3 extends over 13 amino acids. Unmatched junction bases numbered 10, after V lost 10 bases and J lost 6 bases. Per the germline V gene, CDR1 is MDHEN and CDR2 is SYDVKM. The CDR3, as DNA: TGTGCCACCCGAGACAGGGGAGTACCTGAAGCTTTCTTT. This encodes CATRDRGVPEAFF. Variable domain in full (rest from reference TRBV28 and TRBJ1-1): DVKVTQSSRYLVKRTGEKVFLECVQDMDHENMFWYRQDPGLGLRLIYFSYDVKMKEKGDIPEGYSVSREKKERFSLILESASTNQTSMYLCATRDRGVPEAFFGQGTRLTVV.

The CDR3 nucleotides read TGCGCCAGCACCCAGACAGGGGTCTATGGCTACACCTTC. The encoded protein is CASTQTGVYGYTF. The gene calls are TRBV5-1 and TRBJ1-2; 8 bases are shared with TRBD1. This CDR3 contains 13 residues. The V gene end was trimmed by 6 bases and the J gene end by 4 bases; junction bases not matched to a gene: 5. Germline CDR1 and CDR2: SGHRS and YFSETQ.

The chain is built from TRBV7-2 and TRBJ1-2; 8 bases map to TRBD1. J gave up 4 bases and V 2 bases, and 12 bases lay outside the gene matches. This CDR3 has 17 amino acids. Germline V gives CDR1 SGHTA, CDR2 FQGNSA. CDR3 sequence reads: CASSLRAGGQGVYGYTF. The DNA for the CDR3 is TGTGCCAGCAGCTTACGAGCTGGAGGACAGGGAGTCTATGGCTACACCTTC. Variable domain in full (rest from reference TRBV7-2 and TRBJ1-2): GAGVSQSPSNKVTEKGKDVELRCDPISGHTALYWYRQSLGQGLEFLIYFQGNSAPDKSGLPSDRFSAERTGGSVSTLTIQRTQQEDSAVYLCASSLRAGGQGVYGYTFGSGTRLTVV.

CDR3 loop: CAWSDREQYF. CDR3 sequence (DNA): TGTGCCTGGAGTGACCGGGAGCAGTACTTC. The chain links TRBV30 to TRBJ2-7; no clear D. CDR1 is GTSNPN, CDR2 SVGIG, per germline (reference sequence). There are 10 residues in the CDR3. Trimming cost V 1 base and J 7 bases, with 5 bases left between them.

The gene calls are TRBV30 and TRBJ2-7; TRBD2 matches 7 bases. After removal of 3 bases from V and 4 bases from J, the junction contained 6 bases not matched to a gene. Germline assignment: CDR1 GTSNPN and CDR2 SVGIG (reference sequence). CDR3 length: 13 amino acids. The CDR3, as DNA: TGTGCCTGGAGAGACAGACTAGCTTACGAGCAGTACTTC. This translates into CAWRDRLAYEQYF. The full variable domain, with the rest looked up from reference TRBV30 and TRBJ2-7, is SQTIHQWPATLVQPVGSPLSLECTVEGTSNPNLYWYRQAAGRGLQLLFYSVGIGQISSEVPQNLSASRPQDRQFILSSKKLLLSDSGFYLCAWRDRLAYEQYFGPGTRLTVT.

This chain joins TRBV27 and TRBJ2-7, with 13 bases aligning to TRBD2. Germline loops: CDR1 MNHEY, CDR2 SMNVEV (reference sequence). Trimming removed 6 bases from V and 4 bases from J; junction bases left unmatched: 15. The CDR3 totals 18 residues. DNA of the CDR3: TGTGCCAGCAGGCGAAGTTCCGCTTCGGGACTAGCGGGGTACGAGCAGTACTTC. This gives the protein CASRRSSASGLAGYEQYF.

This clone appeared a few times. CDR3 protein: CASSVRPSGPYNEQFF. The CDR3 DNA follows: TGTGCCAGTAGTGTAAGGCCTAGCGGACCCTACAATGAGCAGTTCTTC. This chain connects TRBV19 to TRBJ2-1, with 7 bases identical to TRBD2. The J segment lost 2 bases and the V segment lost 5 bases, leaving 9 bases of the junction unmatched. Per the germline V gene, CDR1 is LNHDA and CDR2 is SQIVND (reference sequence). The CDR3 sequence is 16 residues long.

In DNA, the CDR3 is TGTGCCAGCAGCCCCGGTCGACACCCGGGGTACGAGCAGTACTTC. Its protein is CASSPGRHPGYEQYF. This chain links TRBV5-4 with TRBJ2-7, with D maybe TRBD2 (5 bases). The V gene's germline CDR1 is SGHNT and CDR2 YYREEE (reference sequence). Trimming removed 4 bases from V and 4 bases from J, with 18 bases in between. The CDR3 runs 15 residues.

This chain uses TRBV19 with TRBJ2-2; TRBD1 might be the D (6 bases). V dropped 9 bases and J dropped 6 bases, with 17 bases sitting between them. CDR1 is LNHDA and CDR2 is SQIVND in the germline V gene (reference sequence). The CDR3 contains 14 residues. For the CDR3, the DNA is TGTGCCAGCATCCCCCCAGGGGTTTCCGGGGAGCTGTTTTTT. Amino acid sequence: CASIPPGVSGELFF.